These T cell receptor beta chains were read from a single sample in a study of blood T cells in healthy people across ages. MiXCR was run by TCRdb on the 5' RACE reads, yielding one entry per CDR3 protein. This table holds about 940,000 distinct CDR3 sequences, roughly 43% found once. The source material was blood. All receptors come from a man aged 25-40 years in good health. CDR3s include the opening cysteine and the closing phenylalanine or tryptophan. D genes are given only for firm matches. Size values are once, few and many counts, or a class for expanded clones, and some rows have none.

clone_size	d_call	j_call	v_call	cdr3_nt	cdr3_aa
once	.	TRBJ2-7	TRBV2	TGTGCCAGCAACCTACCGGAAGGCGAGCAGTACTTC	CASNLPEGEQYF
.	.	TRBJ2-1	TRBV12-3/TRBV12-4	TGTGCCAGCAGGCAGCAGATCCCCTACAATGAGCAGTTCTTC	CASRQQIPYNEQFF
.	.	TRBJ2-7	TRBV27	TGTACCAGCAGTTTATCGCCTCTCTCCTACGAGCAGTACTTC	CTSSLSPLSYEQYF
few	.	TRBJ2-5	TRBV12-5	TGTGCTAGTGGTTTGGGATTGGAGACCCAGTACTTC	CASGLGLETQYF
.	TRBD2	TRBJ2-5	TRBV29-1	TGCAGCGTGGGGACTAGCGGGGACGATCGGGAGACCCAGTACTTC	CSVGTSGDDRETQYF
.	.	TRBJ2-7	TRBV29-1	TGCAGCGTTGAGACCCTGACTGGGTGGAGGGACTCCTACGAGCAGTACTTC	CSVETLTGWRDSYEQYF
many	.	TRBJ2-5	TRBV7-2	TGTGCCAGCAGCCATAATTTAGAGACCCAGTACTTC	CASSHNLETQYF
.	TRBD2	TRBJ2-3	TRBV4-3	TGCGCCAGCAGCTCCGGACTAGTTGGAGCAGATACGCAGTATTTT	CASSSGLVGADTQYF
.	.	TRBJ1-2	TRBV28	TGTGCCAGCCTGGGAGTGCGGACCTATGGCTACACCTTC	CASLGVRTYGYTF
.	TRBD1	TRBJ2-5	TRBV27	TGTGCCAGCAGTTTACCGGGACAGGAAGAGACCCAGTACTTC	CASSLPGQEETQYF
.	.	TRBJ2-3	TRBV7-9	TGTGCCAGCAGCTTAGCCGGCCGGACACCCACAGATACGCAGTATTTT	CASSLAGRTPTDTQYF
few	.	TRBJ2-4	TRBV15	TGTGCCACCAGCAGAGAGGCCAAAAACATTCAGTACTTC	CATSREAKNIQYF
.	TRBD2	TRBJ2-1	TRBV20-1	TGCAGTGCGCCCGACTTGTTGGGACTAGCGGGGGGGCCCTCCTACAATGAGCAGTTCTTC	CSAPDLLGLAGGPSYNEQFF
.	.	TRBJ1-1	TRBV6-6	TGTGCCAGCAGTACGGGCGAACGAACTGAAGCTTTCTTT	CASSTGERTEAFF
.	.	TRBJ1-2	TRBV12-3/TRBV12-4	TGTGCCAGCACCCCCCCGGGGACTAACTATGGCTACACCTTC	CASTPPGTNYGYTF
.	TRBD2	TRBJ2-1	TRBV20-1	TGCAGTGCTGCCCTTCGACTAGCGGTGTCCTACAATGAGCAGTTCTTC	CSAALRLAVSYNEQFF
.	.	TRBJ2-5	TRBV20-1	TGCAGTGCCAGTACGGACAAAGAGACCCAGTACTTC	CSASTDKETQYF
.	TRBD1	TRBJ1-2	TRBV4-1	TGCGCCAGCAGCCATCCCGGACAGGGGCACAACTATGGCTACACCTTC	CASSHPGQGHNYGYTF
few	.	TRBJ2-1	TRBV20-1	TGCAGTGCTAGAGGCTGGGGGGGCGAGGGAAATGAGCAGTTCTTC	CSARGWGGEGNEQFF
once	.	TRBJ2-5	TRBV2	TGTGCCAGCACGTCGGGGGCTTGGGAGACCCAGTACTTC	CASTSGAWETQYF
.	.	TRBJ1-2	TRBV14	TGTGCCAGCAGCCAAGTCGGGGGACCCCAGTATGGCTACACCTTC	CASSQVGGPQYGYTF
.	TRBD1	TRBJ1-3	TRBV5-1	TGCGCCAGCAGCGAGGGACAGAGCTCTGGAAACACCATATATTTT	CASSEGQSSGNTIYF
.	.	TRBJ2-2	TRBV7-3	TGTGCCAGCAGCCCCGGAACACGCGGGGAGCTGTTTTTT	CASSPGTRGELFF
once	.	TRBJ1-2	TRBV7-9	TGTGCCAGCAGCCAACAAGTGGGGAACTATGGCTACACCTTC	CASSQQVGNYGYTF
few	.	TRBJ1-1	TRBV3-1	TGTGCCAGCAGCCCGAGGGTCAACGCTGAAGCTTTCTTT	CASSPRVNAEAFF
.	.	TRBJ1-1	TRBV12-3/TRBV12-4	TGTGCCAGCAGGATCGGGGGCACTGAAGCTTTCTTT	CASRIGGTEAFF
.	TRBD1	TRBJ2-5	TRBV3-1	TGTGCCAGCAGCCAATACAGGGGGACCGTGGGGCAGTACTTC	CASSQYRGTVGQYF
.	.	TRBJ2-7	TRBV7-2	TGTGCCAGCAGCTTGGGCGGGGGCTACTACGAGCAGTACTTC	CASSLGGGYYEQYF
.	.	TRBJ1-1	TRBV27	TGTGCCAGCTTCGGAGGGGGGGGGAACACTGAAGCTTTCTTT	CASFGGGGNTEAFF